Listed here are 13 T cell receptor beta chains from one sample, sequenced in a study of blood T cell repertoires in COVID-19. The data were produced by immunoSEQ multiplex PCR, yet TCRdb's version contains in-frame clones alone and is incomplete. In the table there are 140,000 to 150,000 clones, over 70% of which are singletons. Sequenced sample: peripheral blood. Source of these receptors: an older woman with acute or convalescent COVID-19.

This clone was seen only a few times. The rearrangement links TRBV10-3 to TRBJ2-1; 11 nucleotides match TRBD2. Germline V gene lookup returns CDR1 ENHRY and CDR2 SYGVKD. J was trimmed by 4 bases and V by 6 bases; bases with no gene match: 17. CDR3 length: 19 amino acids. CDR3 loop: CAIRWGGRRTSGLYNEQFF. The CDR3, as DNA: TGTGCCATCAGGTGGGGGGGAAGAAGGACTAGCGGGCTTTACAATGAGCAGTTCTTC.

The chain uses TRBV2 and TRBJ1-2; 7 bases agree with TRBD1. Germline V gene sequence: CDR1 SNHLY, CDR2 FYNNEI. The V gene end was trimmed by 2 bases and the J gene end by 4 bases; junction bases not matched to a gene: 7. This CDR3 has 15 residues. DNA for the CDR3: TGTGCCAGCAGTGAATGGCCGGGACAGTTCTATGGCTACACCTTC. This gives the protein CASSEWPGQFYGYTF.

The CDR3 region has the DNA TGTGCCAGCAGTTTCCAGGGGCAGCGGAATGAGCAGTTCTTC. It specifies CASSFQGQRNEQFF. The J gene is TRBJ2-1, the V gene TRBV28; tentative D call: TRBD1 (6 bases). This CDR3 is 14 amino acids long. Trimming left V 3 bases short and J 7 bases short, with 13 bases between. CDR1 is MDHEN, CDR2 SYDVKM, per germline.

This chain links TRBV7-8 with TRBJ2-7, with TRBD2 identical over 11 bases. V dropped 5 bases and J dropped 1; count of bases not matched to a gene: 4. This CDR3 spans 15 amino acids. Looked up from germline, CDR1 is SGHVS and CDR2 is FQNEAQ. The CDR3 region is CASSMGTSGSYEQYF. In DNA form, the CDR3 reads TGTGCCAGCAGCATGGGGACTAGCGGTTCCTACGAGCAGTACTTC.

The chain employs TRBV7-9 and TRBJ2-5, with TRBD2 matching over 11 bases. Looked up from germline, CDR1 is SEHNR and CDR2 is FQNEAQ (reference sequence). The J segment lost 5 bases and the V segment lost 5 bases, leaving 10 bases of the junction unmatched. The CDR3 covers 16 residues. This CDR3 is CASSLTTSGRLETQYF. In DNA form, the CDR3 reads TGTGCCAGCAGCCTAACTACTAGCGGGAGACTGGAGACCCAGTACTTC. Using reference TRBV7-9 and TRBJ2-5 for the parts outside the CDR3, the full variable domain is DTGVSQNPRHKITKRGQNVTFRCDPISEHNRLYWYRQTLGQGPEFLTYFQNEAQLEKSRLLSDRFSAERPKGSFSTLEIQRTEQGDSAMYLCASSLTTSGRLETQYFGPGTRLLVL.

This chain uses TRBV27 with TRBJ2-1; 8 nucleotides line up with TRBD1. J gave up 2 bases and V 4 bases, and 4 bases lay outside the gene matches. CDR1 is MNHEY and CDR2 is SMNVEV in the germline V gene (reference sequence). CDR3 size: 15 residues. CDR3 residues: CASSWRQGTYNEQFF. CDR3 sequence (DNA): TGTGCCAGCAGTTGGAGACAGGGGACCTACAATGAGCAGTTCTTC.

This clone was observed a handful of times. J is TRBJ1-2 and V is TRBV18; the match to TRBD1 covers 7 bases. CDR1 KGHSH and CDR2 LQKENI come from the germline V gene. The CDR3 sequence is 14 residues long. Germline trimming cut 3 bases from V and 8 bases from J; bases unmatched to any gene: 9. For the CDR3, the DNA is TGTGCCAGCTCACCGCTACAGGGGAAGGACGGCTACACCTTC. This codes for CASSPLQGKDGYTF.

The chain couples TRBV7-6 to TRBJ2-6, with D possibly matching TRBD1 (5 bases). The ends were cut back, 2 bases at V and 4 bases at J, with 21 bases in the middle. The CDR3 consists of 19 residues. Germline loops: CDR1 SGHVS, CDR2 FNYEAQ. CDR3 residues: CASSLFDGPQGAGANVLTF. The CDR3 nucleotides read TGTGCCAGCAGCTTATTTGACGGACCCCAGGGTGCAGGGGCCAACGTCCTGACTTTC.

V usage is TRBV4-1 and J usage is TRBJ1-1, with D unresolved. Trimming pared 2 bases from V and 1 base from J, leaving 8 bases between. The CDR3 loop spans 14 amino acids. Per the germline V gene, CDR1 is MGHRA and CDR2 is YSYEKL. The CDR3 DNA follows: TGCGCCAGCAGCCAATCCGTCTGGAACACTGAAGCTTTCTTT. This codes for CASSQSVWNTEAFF.

The CDR3 DNA sequence: TGTGCCAGCAGTGAAACCGTTGGACATCCCGGGGGCTATGGCTACACCTTC. This codes for CASSETVGHPGGYGYTF. J is TRBJ1-2 and V is TRBV6-1; the D gene is possibly TRBD1 (5 bases). Germline-derived CDR1 and CDR2 are MNHNS and SASEGT. V dropped 2 bases and J dropped 4 bases, with 20 bases sitting between them. The CDR3 is 17 amino acids.

This clone was counted a single time. The chain employs TRBV2 and TRBJ2-1; a weak D match, TRBD2 (5 bases). This CDR3 has 13 residues. Trimming stripped 1 base from V and 14 bases from J, with 15 bases between. CDR1 is SNHLY and CDR2 is FYNNEI in the germline V gene. CDR3 DNA: TGTGCCAGCAGTGAAGTCCCCCGGACGGGAAAGTTCTTC. Protein sequence: CASSEVPRTGKFF.

This clone showed up just once. Additional DNA sequences in this sample encode the identical CDR3. The rearrangement links TRBV5-6 to TRBJ1-1; 8 bases are a match to TRBD1. CDR1 SGHDT and CDR2 YYEEEE come from the germline V gene. V shed 1 base, J shed 1 base, and the junction held 0 bases outside the gene matches. The CDR3 runs to 14 residues. The CDR3 region is CASSLQGANTEAFF. The CDR3 DNA is TGTGCCAGCAGCTTGCAGGGGGCGAACACTGAAGCTTTCTTT.

This chain links TRBV27 with TRBJ1-6, with 10 bases identical to TRBD1. The CDR3 consists of 14 residues. Germline V lookup: CDR1 MNHEY, CDR2 SMNVEV (reference sequence). V was clipped by 3 bases and J by 13 bases; unmatched bases: 6. CDR3: CASSFGQGVRPLHF. CDR3 sequence (DNA): TGTGCCAGCAGTTTTGGACAGGGGGTCCGTCCCCTCCACTTT.